This T cell receptor beta chain came from a study of cytomegalovirus exposure and HLA in healthy donors. Regarding the study as a whole: Specificity of three CMV-associated chains for CMV antigens was verified in vitro. About 87% or about 30% of the time was how often most TCR beta V segments were productive, according to an earlier analysis.

The study sampled nominally healthy donors, though unrecorded immune exposures were likely. V lost 0 bases and J lost 5, with 12 bases in between. CDR1 SGHDT and CDR2 YYEEEE come from the germline V gene. The CDR3 covers 14 residues. Regarding this clone: Its cognate antigen is unknown.

The PCR employed 60 Vbeta primers together with 13 Jbeta primers. Assay: immunoSEQ multiplex PCR; the TCRdb copy retains only in-frame clones and omits some. Of approximately 89,000 clones listed, 81% were seen once; the top ten hold under 13%. The chain combines TRBV5-6 with TRBJ2-7, with TRBD1 as a possible D gene (5 bases). Sequencing input: PBMCs. The sequence came from a human donor in good health. The CDR3 nucleotides are TGTGCCAGCAGCTTGGTAGGGCAGGGCCACGAGCAGTACTTC. It specifies CASSLVGQGHEQYF.